This T cell receptor (beta chain) came from a study of cytomegalovirus exposure and HLA in healthy donors. As for this clone: A junction end diverges from the germline sequence, so it may reflect a read error.

The PCR used 60 Vbeta and 13 Jbeta primers. This table comes from immunoSEQ multiplex PCR, and its TCRdb copy is limited to in-frame clones, with some not included. Among 150,000 to 200,000 clones listed, 81% were seen once. CDR3 size: 13 residues. CDR1 SSHAT and CDR2 FNYEAQ come from the germline V gene (reference sequence). This rearrangement joins TRBV7-7 to TRBJ1-3; D unresolved. The sequence was obtained from a man aged 45-60 years in good health and CMV-seronegative. The sequenced material came from PBMCs. In nucleotides, the CDR3 is TGTGCTAGCAGGCTAGGCGCTGGAAACACCATATATTTT. It is translated as CASRLGAGNTIYF.